The clone carrying this TCR beta chain occurred a few times. Its antigen is unknown. The record originates from a study of T cells in Graves' hyperthyroidism and ophthalmopathy. On the study more broadly: Staff took peripheral blood when the initial diagnosis was made, before any treatment began. Study-level points and caveats: Blood held most thyroid clonotypes expanded above 0.001 frequency.

The investigators amplified TCR beta CDR3 regions from RNA transcripts. With the HTBI primer set, the TCR CDR3 went through a first round of RT-PCR. TCRdb itself ran the multiplex PCR reads through MiXCR, one entry per CDR3 protein. Here the sample spans hundreds of thousands of distinct CDR3 sequences, roughly a sixth being singletons. CDR3 length: 14 amino acids. Germline V gene lookup returns CDR1 MNHEY and CDR2 SVGAGI. V dropped 2 bases and J dropped 5; count of bases not matched to a gene: 5. This sequence originates from a woman aged 18-29 years with Graves' hyperthyroidism. The sequencing sample was made of blood. The gene calls are TRBV6-5 and TRBJ2-5, with TRBD1 identical over 7 bases. CDR3 protein: CASSYNRGVETQYF. CDR3 coding DNA: TGTGCCAGCAGTTACAACAGGGGTGTGGAGACCCAGTACTTC.